Each of the 25 T cell receptor beta chains below was sequenced from the same sample in a study of blood T cell repertoires in COVID-19. This table comes from immunoSEQ multiplex PCR, and its TCRdb copy is limited to in-frame clones, with some not included. This sample has 200,000 or so clones, with around 86% found just once. The sequencing sample was made of PBMCs or T cells enriched from blood (not recorded which). These receptors came from a woman aged 40 to 55 with acute COVID-19.

This clone showed up just a few times. This chain uses TRBV15 with TRBJ1-5; TRBD1 might be the D (5 bases). This CDR3 is 15 amino acids long. The V and J ends lost 0 bases and 0 bases respectively, with 6 bases between them. CDR1 is LNHNV, CDR2 YYDKDF, per germline (reference sequence). CDR3 coding DNA: TGTGCCACCAGCAGAGACACAGGTAGCAATCAGCCCCAGCATTTT. It encodes CATSRDTGSNQPQHF.

V and J are TRBV5-1 and TRBJ1-2; 7 bases match TRBD1. This CDR3 contains 13 residues. Trimming cost V 3 bases and J 4 bases; bases outside gene matches: 3. Germline lookup yields CDR1 SGHRS and CDR2 YFSETQ. The CDR3 protein is CASSSGQLYGYTF. CDR3 in DNA: TGCGCCAGCAGCTCGGGACAGCTCTATGGCTACACCTTC.

J is TRBJ1-3 and V is TRBV29-1; unclear D gene. The V and J ends lost 1 base and 1 base respectively, with 2 bases between them. The CDR3 spans 12 residues. The germline V gene encodes CDR1 SQVTM and CDR2 ANQGSEA. CDR3 amino acids: CSVEASGNTIYF. CDR3 nucleotide sequence: TGCAGCGTTGAAGCATCTGGAAACACCATATATTTT.

The chain recombines TRBV27 with TRBJ1-6; 7 nucleotides align to TRBD1. Germline V gene sequence: CDR1 MNHEY, CDR2 SMNVEV (reference sequence). V shed 6 bases and J 7 bases; nucleotides not matched to a gene: 6. The CDR3 sequence is 14 residues long. The DNA of the CDR3 is TGTGCCAGCAGCCAGGGGGAGAGGAATTCACCCCTCCACTTT. As protein: CASSQGERNSPLHF.

The V call is TRBV10-3, the J call TRBJ1-5; 7 bases align to TRBD1. This CDR3 spans 13 amino acids. J lost 7 bases, V lost 4 bases, and 4 bases had no gene match. Germline CDR1 and CDR2: ENHRY and SYGVKD. The DNA for the CDR3 is TGTGCCATCAGTGTAGGGGGCGACCAGCCCCAGCATTTT. Translated, it gives CAISVGGDQPQHF.

The chain carries TRBV3-1 (or the pseudogene TRBV3-2) and TRBJ1-2; tentatively, D is TRBD1 (5 bases). This CDR3 contains 18 residues. Germline CDR1 LGHDT, CDR2 YNNKEL (reference sequence). V was clipped by 4 bases and J by 0 bases, with 21 bases between them. CDR3 bases: TGTGCCAGCAGCCGACAGCCCCCCTCGGCCCAATCTAACTATGGCTACACCTTC. This codes for CASSRQPPSAQSNYGYTF.

The genes are TRBV5-1 and TRBJ1-1, with 7 bases matching TRBD1. The ends lost 0 bases at V and 1 base at J; junction bases unmatched: 6. The CDR3 runs 16 residues. The germline gives CDR1 SGHRS, CDR2 YFSETQ. CDR3 in DNA: TGCGCCAGCAGCTTGGCCACGACAGGGAGGAACACTGAAGCTTTCTTT. Its translation: CASSLATTGRNTEAFF.

The gene calls are TRBV5-6 and TRBJ1-1; D is undetermined. The CDR3 has 13 residues. Germline V gives CDR1 SGHDT, CDR2 YYEEEE. V gave up 6 bases and J gave up 4 bases, with 13 bases separating them. CDR3 bases: TGTGCCAGCATTGGAGGAGGGTCCACTGAAGCTTTCTTT. It encodes CASIGGGSTEAFF.

The V and J genes are TRBV7-9 and TRBJ2-2; the D gene is possibly TRBD2 (6 bases). The V gene's germline CDR1 is SEHNR and CDR2 FQNEAQ (reference sequence). The V end lost 5 bases, the J end lost 6 bases, and 16 bases lay between the germline ends. The CDR3 has 15 amino acids. The CDR3 sequence: CASSPANSGAGELFF. CDR3 DNA: TGTGCCAGCAGCCCAGCTAATAGCGGTGCCGGGGAGCTGTTTTTT.

V gene TRBV5-1 combines with J gene TRBJ2-3; 9 bases are a match to TRBD2. The germline V gene encodes CDR1 SGHRS and CDR2 YFSETQ. Trimming cost V 9 bases and J 3 bases; bases outside gene matches: 11. The CDR3 sequence is 15 residues long. The CDR3: CATTEAGGLTDTQYF. As DNA, the CDR3 is TGCGCCACGACCGAAGCGGGGGGCCTGACAGATACGCAGTATTTT.

The chain couples TRBV7-9 to TRBJ1-6; TRBD1 matches at 7 bases. V lost 5 bases, J lost 7 bases, and 5 bases stayed unmatched. The CDR3 covers 14 residues. Looked up from germline, CDR1 is SEHNR and CDR2 is FQNEAQ (reference sequence). CDR3 nucleotide sequence: TGTGCCAGCAGCGACCGACAGGGCAATTCACCCCTCCACTTT. Protein: CASSDRQGNSPLHF.

This rearrangement joins TRBV19 to TRBJ2-6; no definite D call. The germline V gene has CDR1 LNHDA and CDR2 SQIVND (reference sequence). This CDR3 region has 13 residues. Trimming took 6 bases from V and 2 from J, leaving 5 bases between them. CDR3 protein: CASSPTGANVLTF. In DNA, the CDR3 is TGTGCCAGTAGCCCCACTGGGGCCAACGTCCTGACTTTC.

The V call is TRBV9, the J call TRBJ2-1; D is perhaps TRBD1 (6 bases). Germline-derived CDR1 and CDR2 are SGDLS and YYNGEE. Trimming shortened V by 0 bases and J by 6 bases, and 13 bases separated the two germline ends. The CDR3 consists of 15 residues. The CDR3 loop reads CASSVGGGASNEQFF. As DNA, the CDR3 is TGTGCCAGCAGCGTAGGTGGGGGCGCTTCCAATGAGCAGTTCTTC.

J is TRBJ1-5 and V is TRBV5-6; unclear D gene. CDR3 length equals 14 residues. Germline CDR1 reads SGHDT; CDR2 reads YYEEEE. Trimming took off 0 bases at V and 1 base at J, with 5 bases between the two ends. The CDR3 DNA reads TGTGCCAGCAGCTTGGCCGTGAGCAATCAGCCCCAGCATTTT. As protein: CASSLAVSNQPQHF.

This clone was seen once. The chain links TRBV19 to TRBJ2-1; D might be TRBD1 (5 bases). V was cut by 5 bases and J by 3 bases, with 11 bases left in between. The CDR3 is made up of 14 amino acids. The germline CDR1 and CDR2 sequences are LNHDA and SQIVND (reference sequence). As DNA, the CDR3 is TGTGCCAGTAGTGGCCAGGGCGTCTACAATGAGCAGTTCTTC. Translated: CASSGQGVYNEQFF.

V gene TRBV27 combines with J gene TRBJ1-1, with D unresolved. This CDR3 is 13 amino acids long. Per the germline V gene, CDR1 is MNHEY and CDR2 is SMNVEV (reference sequence). The V end lost 2 bases, the J end lost 8 bases, and 12 bases lay between the germline ends. CDR3 amino acids: CASSLGPAGEAFF. The CDR3 DNA sequence: TGTGCCAGCAGTTTAGGTCCTGCAGGCGAAGCTTTCTTT.

This chain uses TRBV4-1 with TRBJ1-6; tentatively, D is TRBD1 (6 bases). Germline-derived CDR1 and CDR2 are MGHRA and YSYEKL. The CDR3 totals 15 residues. With 4 bases removed from V and 8 bases from J, the gap between germline ends came to 15 bases. CDR3 loop: CASSRGQFLYSPLHF. Written as DNA, the CDR3 is TGCGCCAGCAGCCGAGGACAGTTCCTCTATTCACCCCTCCACTTT.

This clone was picked up a small number of times. The CDR3 sequence is CAWSGQQAQPQHF. In DNA form, the CDR3 reads TGTGCCTGGAGCGGACAGCAGGCTCAGCCCCAGCATTTT. The V and J genes are TRBV30 and TRBJ1-5, with D possibly matching TRBD1 (6 bases). Germline V lookup: CDR1 GTSNPN, CDR2 SVGIG (reference sequence). The CDR3 covers 13 residues. V was pared by 3 bases and J by 6 bases, with 12 bases between.

The V call is TRBV5-6, the J call TRBJ1-1; no clear D. This CDR3 comprises 15 residues. Germline V gives CDR1 SGHDT, CDR2 YYEEEE. V was cut by 4 bases and J by 0 bases, with 13 bases left in between. The CDR3 sequence: CASSGIGRLNTEAFF. CDR3 in DNA: TGTGCCAGCAGCGGGATCGGGAGACTGAACACTGAAGCTTTCTTT.

The chain employs TRBV19 and TRBJ1-2; D is possibly TRBD1 (6 bases). Germline V gene data show CDR1 as LNHDA and CDR2 as SQIVND (reference sequence). The CDR3 is 15 residues long. Trimming cost V 7 bases and J 2 bases, with 17 bases left between them. The CDR3 region is CASTGLDSLNYGYTF. CDR3 in DNA: TGTGCCAGTACAGGCCTGGACAGCTTAAACTATGGCTACACCTTC.

This clone occurred once. The chain joins TRBV27 to TRBJ1-2; 11 positions match TRBD1. The CDR3 spans 16 residues. J lost 5 bases, V lost 4 bases, and 9 bases had no gene match. Germline V gives CDR1 MNHEY, CDR2 SMNVEV (reference sequence). The CDR3 bases are TGTGCCAGCAGTTACATTCGGACAGGGGGCGGGTATGGCTACACCTTC. This translates into CASSYIRTGGGYGYTF.

The CDR3 DNA sequence: TGTGCCAGCAGGGAGAACAGCAATCAGCCCCAGCATTTT. Translating gives CASRENSNQPQHF. The chain carries TRBV11-2 and TRBJ1-5, with D unclear. Per the germline V gene, CDR1 is SGHAT and CDR2 is FQNNGV. V lost 6 bases, J lost 1 base, and 7 bases lay in between. The CDR3 is 13 amino acids.

The CDR3 sequence: CASSQYRGSTEKLFF. Written as DNA, the CDR3 is TGCGCCAGCAGCCAATATCGAGGCAGCACTGAAAAACTGTTTTTT. The chain couples TRBV4-3 to TRBJ1-4; unclear D gene. Germline CDR1 is LGHNA and CDR2 is YSLEER. The V and J ends lost 2 bases and 7 bases respectively, with 14 bases between them. CDR3 length: 15 amino acids.

This chain connects TRBV24-1 to TRBJ2-2; the D is unclear. V lost 6 bases, J lost 1 base, and 5 bases lay in between. From germline, CDR1 is KGHDR and CDR2 SFDVKD. This CDR3 has 13 amino acids. The CDR3 DNA sequence: TGTGCCACCAGTCCGAGGAACACCGGGGAGCTGTTTTTT. Residues: CATSPRNTGELFF.

This clone occurred a few times. The CDR3 DNA reads as TGTGCCACCCATCCCGACAGGGGAGGCACTGAAGCTTTCTTT. The encoded protein is CATHPDRGGTEAFF. V usage is TRBV19 and J usage is TRBJ1-1, with TRBD1 matching over 8 bases. The CDR3 spans 14 residues. With V trimmed by 10 bases and J by 4 bases, 11 bases remained unmatched. Germline V CDR1 and CDR2: LNHDA, SQIVND (reference sequence).